These T cell receptor beta chains were read from a single sample in a study of vaccination and CD4 T cells after COVID-19. No cognate antigen is known for these TCRs. TCRdb passed the PCR reads through MiXCR, listing each CDR3 protein once. The sample holds about 20,000 distinct CDR3 sequences, 35% to 40% seen once. The source material was CD4+ T cells from blood, cultured in vitro, sampled before SARS-CoV-2 vaccination. Receptors originate from a human donor who received a COVID-19 vaccine. Both conserved end residues are trimmed from each CDR3. Each record gives: CDR3 protein, V gene, J gene.

CDR3 protein: ASSLRVGGEQY; V gene: TRBV11-3; J gene: TRBJ2-7
CDR3 protein: SAEGTSGGNYNEQF; V gene: TRBV20-1; J gene: TRBJ2-1
CDR3 protein: SARDGTRGGPNYEQY; V gene: TRBV20-1; J gene: TRBJ2-7
CDR3 protein: ATSDGAKDTQY; V gene: TRBV24-1; J gene: TRBJ2-3
CDR3 protein: ASSLGSVAGGQTDTQY; V gene: TRBV11-3; J gene: TRBJ2-3
CDR3 protein: ASGVWGSSYNEQF; V gene: TRBV27; J gene: TRBJ2-1
CDR3 protein: ASSSGPTGDTEAF; V gene: TRBV7-2; J gene: TRBJ1-1
CDR3 protein: ASTVETQY; V gene: TRBV21-1; J gene: TRBJ2-5
CDR3 protein: ASSTGMGYT; V gene: TRBV7-9; J gene: TRBJ1-2
CDR3 protein: SARAGREADTQY; V gene: TRBV20-1; J gene: TRBJ2-3
CDR3 protein: ARSSWDKNYGYT; V gene: TRBV5-3; J gene: TRBJ1-2
CDR3 protein: ASSVVEDYEQY; V gene: TRBV2; J gene: TRBJ2-7
CDR3 protein: ASVGTTPYEQY; V gene: TRBV27; J gene: TRBJ2-7
CDR3 protein: ASTSGTGSEAF; V gene: TRBV12-3/TRBV12-4; J gene: TRBJ1-1
CDR3 protein: ASSLGRSGNTIY; V gene: TRBV12-3/TRBV12-4; J gene: TRBJ1-3
CDR3 protein: ASSLQGGQPQH; V gene: TRBV12-3/TRBV12-4; J gene: TRBJ1-5
CDR3 protein: SARKGQGRVGTQY; V gene: TRBV20-1; J gene: TRBJ2-5
CDR3 protein: ASIKEFGDTEAF; V gene: TRBV6-1; J gene: TRBJ1-1
CDR3 protein: ATSREISGGGDYEQY; V gene: TRBV15; J gene: TRBJ2-7
CDR3 protein: ASSTRTWSEQY; V gene: TRBV12-3/TRBV12-4; J gene: TRBJ2-7
CDR3 protein: ASSYSDEVSPQH; V gene: TRBV6-5; J gene: TRBJ1-5
CDR3 protein: ASTGTPRGTGELF; V gene: TRBV2; J gene: TRBJ2-2
CDR3 protein: SVEGGSGTGGTDTQY; V gene: TRBV29-1; J gene: TRBJ2-3